These T cell receptor beta chains were read from a single sample in a study of blood T cell repertoires in COVID-19. Libraries were prepared by immunoSEQ multiplex PCR; TCRdb keeps only in-frame clonotypes and omits some of them. Counted here are hundreds of thousands of clones, 65% to 85% occurring once; the ten biggest clones make up about 4%. The source material was PBMCs or T cells enriched from blood (not recorded which). The receptors shown here come from a man aged 25 to 40 with acute COVID-19. Each CDR3 is given with its conserved first and last residue. The D gene is left open where the match is weak. Clone size is stated in some rows and not others, as once, few, many or a class when expanded.

abundance: -; d_gene: -; v_gene: TRBV27; j_gene: TRBJ2-7; CDR3aa: CASRKGPREAYEQYF; CDR3nt: TGTGCCAGCAGAAAAGGCCCCAGGGAAGCCTACGAGCAGTACTTC
abundance: -; d_gene: -; v_gene: TRBV19; j_gene: TRBJ1-3; CDR3aa: CAAKSAGYGNTIYF; CDR3nt: TGTGCCGCCAAGTCAGCAGGGTACGGAAACACCATATATTTT
abundance: few; d_gene: -; v_gene: TRBV27; j_gene: TRBJ2-1; CDR3aa: CASRSAQGRQFF; CDR3nt: TGTGCCAGCAGATCGGCTCAGGGGAGGCAGTTCTTC
abundance: few; d_gene: -; v_gene: TRBV5-5; j_gene: TRBJ1-6; CDR3aa: CASSTQADNSPLHF; CDR3nt: TGTGCCAGCAGCACACAGGCGGATAATTCACCCCTCCACTTT
abundance: -; d_gene: TRBD2; v_gene: TRBV11-2; j_gene: TRBJ2-3; CDR3aa: CASSPPPLVSLAGADTQYF; CDR3nt: TGTGCCAGCAGCCCACCCCCTCTGGTTTCACTAGCGGGGGCGGATACGCAGTATTTT
abundance: -; d_gene: -; v_gene: TRBV9; j_gene: TRBJ1-3; CDR3aa: CASSVVSGPGNTIYF; CDR3nt: TGTGCCAGCAGCGTAGTGTCAGGCCCCGGAAACACCATATATTTT
abundance: -; d_gene: -; v_gene: TRBV28; j_gene: TRBJ1-2; CDR3aa: CASSSSGSTALETF; CDR3nt: -
abundance: -; d_gene: TRBD1; v_gene: TRBV28; j_gene: TRBJ2-7; CDR3aa: CASSFGRWGQATYEQYF; CDR3nt: TGTGCCAGCAGTTTTGGCAGATGGGGACAGGCAACCTACGAGCAGTACTTC
abundance: -; d_gene: TRBD1; v_gene: TRBV15; j_gene: TRBJ1-2; CDR3aa: CATKRGQGDYGYTF; CDR3nt: TGTGCCACCAAGCGTGGACAGGGGGACTATGGCTACACCTTC
abundance: -; d_gene: -; v_gene: TRBV2; j_gene: TRBJ2-7; CDR3aa: CASSSDQGSEQYF; CDR3nt: TGTGCCAGCTCTTCTGACCAGGGCAGCGAGCAGTACTTC
abundance: -; d_gene: TRBD1; v_gene: TRBV27; j_gene: TRBJ2-7; CDR3aa: CASSSTGGAREQYF; CDR3nt: TGTGCCAGCAGTTCGACAGGGGGCGCGAGGGAGCAGTACTTC
abundance: -; d_gene: -; v_gene: TRBV5-1; j_gene: TRBJ1-5; CDR3aa: CASSSGENQPQHF; CDR3nt: TGCGCCAGCAGCTCAGGGGAAAATCAGCCCCAGCATTTT
abundance: -; d_gene: TRBD1; v_gene: TRBV3-1/TRBV3-2; j_gene: TRBJ1-6; CDR3aa: CASGTGVSGQGISSPLHF; CDR3nt: TGTGCCAGCGGAACGGGTGTAAGTGGACAGGGGATAAGCTCACCCCTCCACTTT